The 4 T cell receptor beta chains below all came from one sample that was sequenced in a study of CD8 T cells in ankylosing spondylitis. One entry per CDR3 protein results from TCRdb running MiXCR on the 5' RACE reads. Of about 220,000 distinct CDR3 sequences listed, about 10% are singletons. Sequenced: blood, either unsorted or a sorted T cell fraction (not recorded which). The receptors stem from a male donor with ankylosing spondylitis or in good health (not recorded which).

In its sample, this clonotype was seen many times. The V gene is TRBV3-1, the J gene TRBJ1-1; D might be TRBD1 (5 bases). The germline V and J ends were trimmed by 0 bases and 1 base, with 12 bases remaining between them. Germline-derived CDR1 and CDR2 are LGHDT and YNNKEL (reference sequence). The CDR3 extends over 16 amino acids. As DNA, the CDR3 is TGTGCCAGCAGCCAAGACCCCGGGACGGGGAACACTGAAGCTTTCTTT. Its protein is CASSQDPGTGNTEAFF.

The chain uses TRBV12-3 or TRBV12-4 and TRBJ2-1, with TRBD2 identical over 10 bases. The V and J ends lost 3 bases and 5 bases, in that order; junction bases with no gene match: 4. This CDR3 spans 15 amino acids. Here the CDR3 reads CASSLQRGGNNEQFF. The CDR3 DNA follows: TGTGCCAGCAGTTTGCAGCGGGGGGGCAACAATGAGCAGTTCTTC.

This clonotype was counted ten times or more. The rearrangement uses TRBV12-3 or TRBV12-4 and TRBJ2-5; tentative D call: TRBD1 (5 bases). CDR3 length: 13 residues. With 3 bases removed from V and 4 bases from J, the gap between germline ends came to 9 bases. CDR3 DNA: TGTGCCAGCAGTTTGGGGCAGCCAGAGACCCAGTACTTC. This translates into CASSLGQPETQYF.

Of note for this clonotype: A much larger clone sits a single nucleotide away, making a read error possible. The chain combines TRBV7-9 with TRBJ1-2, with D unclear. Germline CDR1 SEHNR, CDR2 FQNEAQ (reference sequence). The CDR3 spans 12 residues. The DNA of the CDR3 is TGTGCCAGCAGCTTAGGGAGCTATGGCGACACCTTC. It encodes CASSLGSYGDTF.